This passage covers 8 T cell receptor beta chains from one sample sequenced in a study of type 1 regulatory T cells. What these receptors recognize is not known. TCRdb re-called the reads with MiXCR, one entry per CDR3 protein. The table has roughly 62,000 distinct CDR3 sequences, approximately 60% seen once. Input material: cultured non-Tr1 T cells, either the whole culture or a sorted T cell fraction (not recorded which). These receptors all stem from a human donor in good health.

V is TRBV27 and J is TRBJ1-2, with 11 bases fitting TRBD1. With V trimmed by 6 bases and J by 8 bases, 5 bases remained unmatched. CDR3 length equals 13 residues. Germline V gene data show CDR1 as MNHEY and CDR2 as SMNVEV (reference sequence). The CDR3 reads CASSWDRGRGYTF. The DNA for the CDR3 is TGTGCCAGCAGCTGGGACAGGGGGAGAGGCTACACCTTC.

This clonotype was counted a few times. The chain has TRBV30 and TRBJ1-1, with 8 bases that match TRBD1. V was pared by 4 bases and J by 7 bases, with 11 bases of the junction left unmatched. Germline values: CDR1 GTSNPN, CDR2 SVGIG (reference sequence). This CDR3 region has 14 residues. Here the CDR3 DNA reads TGTGCCTGGACTCCCGGGACAGGTGGGGGTGAAGCTTTCTTT. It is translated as CAWTPGTGGGEAFF.

The CDR3 DNA sequence: TGTGCCACCAGTGAGCCCGGAGGGGAAAAACTGTTTTTT. Protein product: CATSEPGGEKLFF. The rearrangement joins TRBV24-1 to TRBJ1-4; D is ambiguous. The CDR3 consists of 13 residues. V was trimmed by 4 bases and J by 8 bases, leaving 10 bases between them. Germline values: CDR1 KGHDR, CDR2 SFDVKD.

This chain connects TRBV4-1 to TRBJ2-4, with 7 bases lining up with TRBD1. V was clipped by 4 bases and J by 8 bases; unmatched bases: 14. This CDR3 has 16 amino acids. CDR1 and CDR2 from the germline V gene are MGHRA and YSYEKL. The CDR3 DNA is TGCGCCAGCAGCCTAGGGGCAGACAGGGCGGGCGACATTCAGTACTTC. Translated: CASSLGADRAGDIQYF.

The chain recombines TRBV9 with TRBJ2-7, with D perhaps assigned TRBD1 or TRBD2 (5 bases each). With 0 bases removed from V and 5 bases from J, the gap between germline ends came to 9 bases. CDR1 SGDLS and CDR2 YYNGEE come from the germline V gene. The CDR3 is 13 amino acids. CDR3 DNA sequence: TGTGCCAGCAGCGTAGATTGGGGGAACGAGCAGTACTTC. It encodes CASSVDWGNEQYF.

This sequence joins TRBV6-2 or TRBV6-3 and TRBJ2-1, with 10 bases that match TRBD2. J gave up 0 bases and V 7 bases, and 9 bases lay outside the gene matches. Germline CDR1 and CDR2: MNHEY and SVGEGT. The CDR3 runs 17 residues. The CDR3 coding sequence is TGTGCCAGCACACTAGCGGGAACTGGACTCTCCTACAATGAGCAGTTCTTC. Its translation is CASTLAGTGLSYNEQFF.

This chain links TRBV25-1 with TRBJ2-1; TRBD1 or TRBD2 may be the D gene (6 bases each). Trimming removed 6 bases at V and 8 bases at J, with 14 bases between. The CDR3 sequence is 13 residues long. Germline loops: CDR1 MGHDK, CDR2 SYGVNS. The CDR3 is CASRGAGFDEQFF. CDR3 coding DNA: TGTGCCAGCAGGGGGGCGGGATTCGATGAGCAGTTCTTC.

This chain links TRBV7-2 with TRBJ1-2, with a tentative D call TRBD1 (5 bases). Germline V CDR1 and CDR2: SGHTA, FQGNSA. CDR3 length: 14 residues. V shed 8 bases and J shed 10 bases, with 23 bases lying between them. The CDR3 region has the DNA TGTGCCAGCGCCCCCGGGAGGGGCAGTAGTGACTACACCTTC. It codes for CASAPGRGSSDYTF.